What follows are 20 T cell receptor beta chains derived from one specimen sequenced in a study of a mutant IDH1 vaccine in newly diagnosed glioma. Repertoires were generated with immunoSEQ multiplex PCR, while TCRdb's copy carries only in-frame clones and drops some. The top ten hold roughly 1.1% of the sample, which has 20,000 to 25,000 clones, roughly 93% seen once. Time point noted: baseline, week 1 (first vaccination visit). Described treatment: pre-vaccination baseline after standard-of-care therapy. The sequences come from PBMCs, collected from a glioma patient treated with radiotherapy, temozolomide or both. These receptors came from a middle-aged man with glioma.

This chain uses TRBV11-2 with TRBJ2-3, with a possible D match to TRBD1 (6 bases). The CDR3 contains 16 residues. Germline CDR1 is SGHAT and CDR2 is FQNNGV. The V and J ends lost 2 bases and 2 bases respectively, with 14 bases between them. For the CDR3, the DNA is TGTGCCAGCAGCTTACAGACAGGATCCTCCACAGATACGCAGTATTTT. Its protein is CASSLQTGSSTDTQYF. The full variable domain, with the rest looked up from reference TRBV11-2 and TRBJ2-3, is EAGVAQSPRYKIIEKRQSVAFWCNPISGHATLYWYQQILGQGPKLLIQFQNNGVVDDSQLPKDRFSAERLKGVDSTLKIQPAKLEDSAVYLCASSLQTGSSTDTQYFGPGTRLTVL.

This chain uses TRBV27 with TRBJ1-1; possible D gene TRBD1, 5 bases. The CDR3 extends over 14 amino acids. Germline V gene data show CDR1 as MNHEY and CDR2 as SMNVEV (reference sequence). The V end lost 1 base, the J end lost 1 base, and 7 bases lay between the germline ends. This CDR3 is CASSLFRENTEAFF. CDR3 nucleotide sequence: TGTGCCAGCAGTTTATTCAGGGAGAACACTGAAGCTTTCTTT.

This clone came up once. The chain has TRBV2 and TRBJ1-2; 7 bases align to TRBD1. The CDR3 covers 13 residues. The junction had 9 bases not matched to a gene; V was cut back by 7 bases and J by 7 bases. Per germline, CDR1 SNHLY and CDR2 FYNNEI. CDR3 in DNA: TGTGCCAGCACCACCGACAGGGTCCGTGGCTACACCTTC. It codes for CASTTDRVRGYTF.

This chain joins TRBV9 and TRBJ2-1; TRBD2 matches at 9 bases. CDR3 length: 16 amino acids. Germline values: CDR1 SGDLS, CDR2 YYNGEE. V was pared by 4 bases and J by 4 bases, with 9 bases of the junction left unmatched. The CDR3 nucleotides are TGTGCCAGCAGCCCCCCGACTAGCGGCGTATACAATGAGCAGTTCTTC. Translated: CASSPPTSGVYNEQFF.

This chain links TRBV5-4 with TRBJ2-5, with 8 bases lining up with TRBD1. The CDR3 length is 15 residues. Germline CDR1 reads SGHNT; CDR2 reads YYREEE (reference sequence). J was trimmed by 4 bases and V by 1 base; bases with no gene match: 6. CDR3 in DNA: TGTGCCAGCAGCTTGCCAGGACAGGGCGGAGAGACCCAGTACTTC. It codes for CASSLPGQGGETQYF.

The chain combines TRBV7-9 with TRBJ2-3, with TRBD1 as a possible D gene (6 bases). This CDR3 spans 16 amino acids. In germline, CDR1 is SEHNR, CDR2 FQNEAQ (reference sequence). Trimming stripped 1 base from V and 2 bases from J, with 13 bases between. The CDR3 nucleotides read TGTGCCAGCAGCTTAGGCCTAGACAGGAACACAGATACGCAGTATTTT. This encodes CASSLGLDRNTDTQYF.

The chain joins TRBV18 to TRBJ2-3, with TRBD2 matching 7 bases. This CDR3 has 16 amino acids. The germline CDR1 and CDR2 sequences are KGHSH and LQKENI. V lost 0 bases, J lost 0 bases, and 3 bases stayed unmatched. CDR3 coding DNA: TGTGCCAGCTCACCACCGGCTAGCGGCAGCACAGATACGCAGTATTTT. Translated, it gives CASSPPASGSTDTQYF.

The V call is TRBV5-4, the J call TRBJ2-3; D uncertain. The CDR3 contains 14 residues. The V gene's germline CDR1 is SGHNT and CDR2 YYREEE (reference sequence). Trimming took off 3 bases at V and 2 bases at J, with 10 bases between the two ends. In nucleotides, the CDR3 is TGTGCCAGCAGCTCAAGGACGGACACAGATACGCAGTATTTT. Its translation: CASSSRTDTDTQYF.

CDR3 DNA: TGCGCCAGCAGCCTCCGTGGGCTAGCCACCGGGGAGCTGTTTTTT. The encoded protein is CASSLRGLATGELFF. This chain links TRBV5-1 with TRBJ2-2; D might be TRBD2 (5 bases). The CDR3 extends over 15 amino acids. The germline V and J ends were trimmed by 4 bases and 4 bases, with 14 bases remaining between them. The germline V gene has CDR1 SGHRS and CDR2 YFSETQ. Based on the CDR3 plus reference TRBV5-1 and TRBJ2-2, the full variable domain is KAGVTQTPRYLIKTRGQQVTLSCSPISGHRSVSWYQQTPGQGLQFLFEYFSETQRNKGNFPGRFSGRQFSNSRSEMNVSTLELGDSALYLCASSLRGLATGELFFGEGSRLTVL.

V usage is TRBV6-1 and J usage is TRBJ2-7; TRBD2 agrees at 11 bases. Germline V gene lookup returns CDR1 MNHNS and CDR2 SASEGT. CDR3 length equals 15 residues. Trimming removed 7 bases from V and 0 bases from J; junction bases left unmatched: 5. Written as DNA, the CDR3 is TGTGCCAGCAAGACTAGCGGGGACCCCTCCTACGAGCAGTACTTC. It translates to CASKTSGDPSYEQYF.

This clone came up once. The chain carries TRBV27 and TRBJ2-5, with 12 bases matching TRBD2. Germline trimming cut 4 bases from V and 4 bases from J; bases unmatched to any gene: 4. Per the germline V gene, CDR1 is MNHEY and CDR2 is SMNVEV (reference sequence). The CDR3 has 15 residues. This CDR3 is CASSWTSGKGETQYF. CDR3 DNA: TGTGCCAGCAGTTGGACTAGCGGGAAAGGAGAGACCCAGTACTTC.

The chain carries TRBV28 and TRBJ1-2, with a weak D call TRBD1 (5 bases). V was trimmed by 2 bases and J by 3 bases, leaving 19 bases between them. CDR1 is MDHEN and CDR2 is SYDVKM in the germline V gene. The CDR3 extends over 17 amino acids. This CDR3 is CASSLIPLQGGDYGYTF. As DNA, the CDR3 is TGTGCCAGCAGTTTAATCCCCCTCCAGGGAGGCGACTATGGCTACACCTTC.

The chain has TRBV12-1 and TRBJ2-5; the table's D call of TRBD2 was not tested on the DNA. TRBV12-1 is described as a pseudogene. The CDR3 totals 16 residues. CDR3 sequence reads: CASSPGGTSAQETQYF. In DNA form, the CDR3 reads TGTGCCAGCAGCCCGGGCGGGACTAGCGCCCAAGAGACCCAGTACTTC.

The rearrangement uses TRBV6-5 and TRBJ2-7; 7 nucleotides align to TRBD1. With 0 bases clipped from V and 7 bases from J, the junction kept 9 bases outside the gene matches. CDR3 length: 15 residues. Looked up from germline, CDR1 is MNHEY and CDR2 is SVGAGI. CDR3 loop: CASSYSPGTAREQYF. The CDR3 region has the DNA TGTGCCAGCAGTTACTCTCCCGGGACAGCCCGAGAGCAGTACTTC.

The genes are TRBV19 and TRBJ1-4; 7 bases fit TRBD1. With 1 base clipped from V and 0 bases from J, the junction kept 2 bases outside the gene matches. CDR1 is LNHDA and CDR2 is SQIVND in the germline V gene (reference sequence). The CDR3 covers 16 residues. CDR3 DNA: TGTGCCAGTAGTATAGGGGGGACAGCAACTAATGAAAAACTGTTTTTT. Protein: CASSIGGTATNEKLFF.

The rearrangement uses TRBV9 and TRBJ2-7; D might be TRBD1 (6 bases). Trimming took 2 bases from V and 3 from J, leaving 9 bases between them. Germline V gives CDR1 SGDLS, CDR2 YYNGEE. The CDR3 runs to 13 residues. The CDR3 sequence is CASSVEGDYEQYF. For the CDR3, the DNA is TGTGCCAGCAGCGTTGAGGGGGACTACGAGCAGTACTTC.

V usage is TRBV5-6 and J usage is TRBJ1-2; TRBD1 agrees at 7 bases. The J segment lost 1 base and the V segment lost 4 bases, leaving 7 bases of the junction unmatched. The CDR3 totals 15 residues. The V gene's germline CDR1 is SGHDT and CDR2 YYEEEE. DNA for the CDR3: TGTGCCAGCAGCCTAACAGGGGTTGGTAACTATGGCTACACCTTC. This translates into CASSLTGVGNYGYTF.

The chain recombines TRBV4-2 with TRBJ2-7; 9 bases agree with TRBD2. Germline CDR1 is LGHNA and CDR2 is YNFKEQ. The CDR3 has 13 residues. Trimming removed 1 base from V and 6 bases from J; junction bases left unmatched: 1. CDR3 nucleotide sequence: TGTGCCAGCAGCCAAGGCGGGGGGGCCGAGCAGTACTTC. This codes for CASSQGGGAEQYF.

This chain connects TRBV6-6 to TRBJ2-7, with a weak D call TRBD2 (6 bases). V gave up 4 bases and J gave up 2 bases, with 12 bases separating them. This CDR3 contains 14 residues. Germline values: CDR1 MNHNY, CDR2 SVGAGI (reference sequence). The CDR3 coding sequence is TGTGCCAGCAGTTTTGCCGGGAGTGCCTACGAGCAGTACTTC. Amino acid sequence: CASSFAGSAYEQYF.

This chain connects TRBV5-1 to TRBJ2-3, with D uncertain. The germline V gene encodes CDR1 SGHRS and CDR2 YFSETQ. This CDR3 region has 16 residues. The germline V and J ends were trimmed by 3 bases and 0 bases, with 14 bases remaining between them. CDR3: CASSSALHPSTDTQYF. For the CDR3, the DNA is TGCGCCAGCAGCTCCGCCTTACATCCTAGCACAGATACGCAGTATTTT.